Presented here are 28 T cell receptor beta chains from one specimen sequenced in a study of blood T cell repertoires in COVID-19. Clones were sequenced by immunoSEQ multiplex PCR, and TCRdb holds only the in-frame ones, with some missing. The table has over 250,000 clones, just under 90% seen once; the top ten hold around 1.9%. Sequencing input: PBMCs or T cells enriched from blood (not recorded which). The source of these receptors is an older woman who had recovered from COVID-19.

The chain has TRBV29-1 and TRBJ2-5, with TRBD2 identical over 8 bases. Losses at the gene ends were 3 bases for V and 1 base for J; bases not matched to a gene: 7. This CDR3 contains 15 residues. Germline CDR1 reads SQVTM; CDR2 reads ANQGSEA. This chain's CDR3 is CSVDGTRLGQETQYF. DNA of the CDR3: TGCAGCGTTGATGGGACTAGACTAGGCCAAGAGACCCAGTACTTC.

The rearrangement joins TRBV5-1 to TRBJ1-2, with D tentatively TRBD1 (5 bases). There are 13 residues in the CDR3. The V gene's germline CDR1 is SGHRS and CDR2 YFSETQ. The germline V and J ends were trimmed by 5 bases and 8 bases, with 16 bases remaining between them. DNA for the CDR3: TGCGCCAGCAGGGCCGACAGTACTCGCGGCTACACCTTC. This encodes CASRADSTRGYTF.

This clone was detected only a few times. CDR3 bases: TGTGCCAGCAGCCGTAGAAACGAGCAGTACTTC. Its translation: CASSRRNEQYF. The gene calls are TRBV6-5 and TRBJ2-7; D is undetermined. This CDR3 comprises 11 residues. Trimming left V 6 bases short and J 5 bases short, with 8 bases between. In germline, CDR1 is MNHEY, CDR2 SVGAGI.

The chain employs TRBV18 and TRBJ2-5, with TRBD2 identical over 7 bases. V shed 4 bases and J 3 bases; nucleotides not matched to a gene: 2. The CDR3 is 13 amino acids. Germline V gene lookup returns CDR1 KGHSH and CDR2 LQKENI. CDR3 sequence reads: CASSRRGEETQYF. CDR3 coding DNA: TGTGCCAGCTCACGACGGGGGGAAGAGACCCAGTACTTC. Complete variable domain (other parts from reference TRBV18 and TRBJ2-5): NAGVMQNPRHLVRRRGQEARLRCSPMKGHSHVYWYRQLPEEGLKFMVYLQKENIIDESGMPKERFSAEFPKEGPSILRIQQVVRGDSAAYFCASSRRGEETQYFGPGTRLLVL.

This chain connects TRBV11-3 to TRBJ1-1, with TRBD1 as a possible D gene (5 bases). V was cut by 5 bases and J by 8 bases, with 21 bases left in between. CDR1 and CDR2 from the germline V gene are SGHNT and YENEEA. The CDR3 consists of 15 residues. The CDR3 protein is CASSPPQGATREAFF. Here the CDR3 DNA reads TGTGCCAGCAGCCCCCCGCAGGGTGCAACCAGGGAAGCTTTCTTT.

V gene TRBV4-1 combines with J gene TRBJ1-3; D is unresolved. Germline-derived CDR1 and CDR2 are MGHRA and YSYEKL. The V and J ends lost 0 bases and 1 base respectively, with 10 bases between them. The CDR3 consists of 16 residues. The chain's CDR3 is CASSQDGGPSGNTIYF. The CDR3 coding sequence is TGCGCCAGCAGCCAAGACGGTGGGCCTTCTGGAAACACCATATATTTT.

J is TRBJ1-5 and V is TRBV19; 7 bases are shared with TRBD1. The germline V gene encodes CDR1 LNHDA and CDR2 SQIVND (reference sequence). CDR3 length: 15 amino acids. Germline trimming cut 7 bases from V and 4 bases from J; bases unmatched to any gene: 10. The CDR3, as DNA: TGTGCCAGTACCCCGACAGGGCGGGGAAATCAGCCCCAGCATTTT. Its protein product is CASTPTGRGNQPQHF.

The chain combines TRBV6-5 with TRBJ1-1; perhaps TRBD1 as D (5 bases). The germline CDR1 and CDR2 sequences are MNHEY and SVGAGI. V was cut by 1 base and J by 1 base, with 7 bases left in between. There are 14 residues in the CDR3. The CDR3 DNA sequence: TGTGCCAGCAGTTACTTACAGGCGAACACTGAAGCTTTCTTT. The encoded protein is CASSYLQANTEAFF.

V and J are TRBV2 and TRBJ2-3; TRBD2 matches 12 bases. The CDR3 is 14 residues long. With V trimmed by 5 bases and J by 13 bases, 10 bases remained unmatched. Per germline, CDR1 SNHLY and CDR2 FYNNEI. The DNA of the CDR3 is TGTGCCAGCAGTTACTCGACTAGCGGGGGTGAGAAGTATTTT. Its protein product is CASSYSTSGGEKYF. Combining the CDR3 with reference TRBV2 and TRBJ2-3 gives the whole variable domain EPEVTQTPSHQVTQMGQEVILRCVPISNHLYFYWYRQILGQKVEFLVSFYNNEISEKSEIFDDQFSVERPDGSNFTLKIRSTKLEDSAMYFCASSYSTSGGEKYFGPGTRLTVL.

J is TRBJ1-5 and V is TRBV6-1, with TRBD1 matching 7 bases. Germline-derived CDR1 and CDR2 are MNHNS and SASEGT. The CDR3 length is 14 residues. V was pared by 3 bases and J by 5 bases, with 4 bases of the junction left unmatched. CDR3 nucleotide sequence: TGTGCCAGCAGTGACCCACAGGGGTATCAGCCCCAGCATTTT. This gives the protein CASSDPQGYQPQHF.

The chain carries TRBV19 and TRBJ1-4; the D gene is possibly TRBD1 (6 bases). There are 14 residues in the CDR3. Per germline, CDR1 LNHDA and CDR2 SQIVND (reference sequence). Trimming shortened V by 5 bases and J by 4 bases, and 11 bases separated the two germline ends. CDR3 coding DNA: TGTGCCAGTAGTCTTACACAGGGTAATGAAAAACTGTTTTTT. It is translated as CASSLTQGNEKLFF.

The chain employs TRBV27 and TRBJ1-5; 7 nucleotides line up with TRBD1. The CDR3 consists of 12 residues. J gave up 7 bases and V 6 bases, and 3 bases lay outside the gene matches. CDR1 and CDR2 from the germline V gene are MNHEY and SMNVEV (reference sequence). The CDR3 region is CASSSQGQPQHF. CDR3 nucleotides: TGTGCCAGCAGCTCACAGGGGCAGCCCCAGCATTTT.

This clone was recorded only once. The rearrangement uses TRBV9 and TRBJ2-5; 7 bases map to TRBD2. CDR3 size: 14 residues. Germline V gene data show CDR1 as SGDLS and CDR2 as YYNGEE. The V and J ends lost 0 bases and 7 bases, in that order; junction bases with no gene match: 6. The CDR3 spells CASSVVAGRGTQYF. CDR3 nucleotides: TGTGCCAGCAGCGTAGTGGCGGGGAGGGGGACCCAGTACTTC. Looking up the rest from reference TRBV9 and TRBJ2-5 gives the full variable domain: DSGVTQTPKHLITATGQRVTLRCSPRSGDLSVYWYQQSLDQGLQFLIQYYNGEERAKGNILERFSAQQFPDLHSELNLSSLELGDSALYFCASSVVAGRGTQYFGPGTRLLVL.

The chain is built from TRBV7-9 and TRBJ1-2; 7 bases line up with TRBD1. Germline lookup yields CDR1 SEHNR and CDR2 FQNEAQ (reference sequence). V lost 2 bases to trimming and J lost 4 bases; unmatched junction nucleotides: 4. The CDR3 loop spans 14 amino acids. CDR3 nucleotide sequence: TGTGCCAGCAGCTTAAGGGGGCCCGGCTATGGCTACACCTTC. It codes for CASSLRGPGYGYTF. Looking up the rest from reference TRBV7-9 and TRBJ1-2 gives the full variable domain: DTGVSQNPRHKITKRGQNVTFRCDPISEHNRLYWYRQTLGQGPEFLTYFQNEAQLEKSRLLSDRFSAERPKGSFSTLEIQRTEQGDSAMYLCASSLRGPGYGYTFGSGTRLTVV.

The rearrangement links TRBV7-6 to TRBJ2-3; D not resolved. The CDR3 has 14 amino acids. Germline-derived CDR1 and CDR2 are SGHVS and FNYEAQ. The V gene lost 5 bases and the J gene lost 1 base, with 10 bases spanning the gap. The DNA of the CDR3 is TGTGCCAGCAGCCCCCGTGGAGGCACAGATACGCAGTATTTT. It is translated as CASSPRGGTDTQYF.

The chain combines TRBV7-6 with TRBJ2-1; 7 bases are shared with TRBD2. The CDR3 is 16 amino acids. J gave up 2 bases and V 2 bases, and 6 bases lay outside the gene matches. Germline CDR1 reads SGHVS; CDR2 reads FNYEAQ. The CDR3 coding sequence is TGTGCCAGCAGCTTATACGTAGCGGGCACCTACAATGAGCAGTTCTTC. The encoded protein is CASSLYVAGTYNEQFF.

This clone was picked up a small number of times. The chain links TRBV3-1 (or the pseudogene TRBV3-2) to TRBJ2-1, with 10 bases fitting TRBD2. Germline V gives CDR1 LGHDT, CDR2 YNNKEL (reference sequence). This CDR3 comprises 15 residues. The V and J ends lost 5 bases and 3 bases, in that order; junction bases with no gene match: 4. The CDR3 nucleotides read TGTGCCAGCAGCATTAGCGGGGGGAACTACAATGAGCAGTTCTTC. Protein: CASSISGGNYNEQFF.

This chain uses TRBV7-8 with TRBJ1-5; 10 bases map to TRBD1. V lost 5 bases, J lost 5 bases, and 6 bases stayed unmatched. The germline V gene encodes CDR1 SGHVS and CDR2 FQNEAQ. This CDR3 comprises 15 residues. CDR3 amino acids: CASSLETGGHQPQHF. The CDR3 region has the DNA TGTGCCAGCAGCCTAGAGACAGGGGGCCATCAGCCCCAGCATTTT.

The chain links TRBV5-1 to TRBJ2-1; 8 bases fit TRBD2. The CDR3 covers 15 residues. From germline, CDR1 is SGHRS and CDR2 YFSETQ. After removal of 2 bases from V and 8 bases from J, the junction contained 9 bases not matched to a gene. CDR3 sequence reads: CASSFMGLGGDEQFF. The CDR3 coding sequence is TGCGCCAGCAGCTTTATGGGACTAGGCGGGGATGAGCAGTTCTTC.

For the CDR3, the DNA is TGTGCCAGTAGTTCCGGGACTAGTCACTACGAGCAGTACTTC. It translates to CASSSGTSHYEQYF. This chain joins TRBV19 and TRBJ2-7, with 8 nucleotides matching TRBD2. This CDR3 region has 14 residues. The V segment lost 5 bases and the J segment 3 bases; nucleotides outside the gene matches: 6. Germline V gene lookup returns CDR1 LNHDA and CDR2 SQIVND (reference sequence).

The chain uses TRBV12-5 and TRBJ1-1, with D unresolved. The germline V gene has CDR1 LGHNT and CDR2 FRNRAP. Trimming pared 6 bases from V and 8 bases from J, leaving 13 bases between. This CDR3 is 12 amino acids long. The CDR3 nucleotides are TGTGCTAGTGGCCATCTTGGGCTCGAAGCTTTCTTT. Its translation is CASGHLGLEAFF.

The sample holds one count of this clone. V usage is TRBV29-1 and J usage is TRBJ2-7, with 7 bases aligning to TRBD1. J lost 1 base, V lost 4 bases, and 10 bases had no gene match. The V gene's germline CDR1 is SQVTM and CDR2 ANQGSEA. There are 15 residues in the CDR3. CDR3 residues: CSVVRGTEPSYEQYF. The DNA for the CDR3 is TGCAGCGTTGTAAGGGGGACAGAACCTTCCTACGAGCAGTACTTC.

The V and J genes are TRBV24-1 and TRBJ1-4; 9 nucleotides align to TRBD1. CDR1 and CDR2 (germline): KGHDR, SFDVKD. The CDR3 has 14 residues. V lost 7 bases to trimming and J lost 5 bases; unmatched junction nucleotides: 4. CDR3 in DNA: TGTGCCACCAGCACAGGGGGCTCGAATGAAAAACTGTTTTTT. This gives the protein CATSTGGSNEKLFF.

The genes are TRBV4-1 and TRBJ1-4; D is possibly TRBD1 (6 bases). The germline V gene encodes CDR1 MGHRA and CDR2 YSYEKL. The V gene lost 0 bases and the J gene lost 6 bases, with 11 bases spanning the gap. This CDR3 is 15 amino acids long. The CDR3 loop is CASSQDPGADEKLFF. The CDR3 nucleotides read TGCGCCAGCAGCCAAGATCCAGGGGCAGATGAAAAACTGTTTTTT.

The rearrangement joins TRBV9 to TRBJ1-6; D remains ambiguous. Deletions cut 0 bases from V and 8 bases from J, with 6 bases between. This CDR3 contains 13 residues. The germline gives CDR1 SGDLS, CDR2 YYNGEE. As DNA, the CDR3 is TGTGCCAGCAGCGTAGGAGCGGATTCACCCCTCCACTTT. Translated: CASSVGADSPLHF.

V is TRBV19 and J is TRBJ1-2; D is possibly TRBD1 (6 bases). The CDR3 has 13 residues. V gave up 3 bases and J gave up 2 bases, with 7 bases separating them. Germline V gene data show CDR1 as LNHDA and CDR2 as SQIVND (reference sequence). CDR3 region: CASSMDRNYGYTF. The CDR3 nucleotides read TGTGCCAGTAGTATGGACAGAAACTATGGCTACACCTTC.

V is TRBV7-9 and J is TRBJ1-1; 11 bases match TRBD1. CDR3 length: 15 amino acids. With V trimmed by 5 bases and J by 2 bases, 4 bases remained unmatched. Germline V gene sequence: CDR1 SEHNR, CDR2 FQNEAQ (reference sequence). In DNA form, the CDR3 reads TGTGCCAGCAGCAAAAGGACAGGGGGCAACACTGAAGCTTTCTTT. This codes for CASSKRTGGNTEAFF. Combining the CDR3 with reference TRBV7-9 and TRBJ1-1 gives the whole variable domain DTGVSQNPRHKITKRGQNVTFRCDPISEHNRLYWYRQTLGQGPEFLTYFQNEAQLEKSRLLSDRFSAERPKGSFSTLEIQRTEQGDSAMYLCASSKRTGGNTEAFFGQGTRLTVV.

The chain employs TRBV27 and TRBJ2-1; the match to TRBD2 covers 8 bases. The germline V gene has CDR1 MNHEY and CDR2 SMNVEV (reference sequence). V lost 8 bases to trimming and J lost 2 bases; unmatched junction nucleotides: 2. CDR3 length equals 13 residues. The CDR3 spells CASSGGPYNEQFF. Here the CDR3 DNA reads TGTGCCAGCTCGGGGGGGCCCTACAATGAGCAGTTCTTC.